The 6 T cell receptor beta chains reported below all come from one sample, sequenced in a study of T-cell reconstitution after alpha-beta-depleted transplantation in children. Molecular barcoding with unique molecular identifiers was used for the TCRbeta library. A single record per CDR3 protein comes from TCRdb applying MiXCR to the PCR reads. Of a few hundred thousand distinct CDR3 sequences detected, around 9.7% appear once; the ten largest clones hold roughly 5.1%. Sample: PBMCs from the stem cell graft donor, taken from the stem cell graft. The receptors were sampled from a human donor who donated a stem cell graft to a child with SCID.

The chain recombines TRBV13 with TRBJ1-1; the D gene is possibly TRBD1 (5 bases). Trimming stripped 3 bases from V and 1 base from J, with 9 bases between. Germline V lookup: CDR1 PRHDT, CDR2 FYEKMQ (reference sequence). This CDR3 spans 14 amino acids. CDR3: CASSFGDGNTEAFF. The CDR3, as DNA: TGTGCCAGCAGCTTTGGGGACGGGAACACTGAAGCTTTCTTT.

This clonotype has a count of ten or more. The chain joins TRBV20-1 to TRBJ2-5; 11 bases match TRBD1. This CDR3 is built from 14 residues. V lost 1 base, J lost 4 bases, and 2 bases stayed unmatched. Germline assignment: CDR1 DFQATT and CDR2 SNEGSKA (reference sequence). CDR3 DNA: TGCAGTGCTAGAGCCGGGACAGGGGGAGAGACCCAGTACTTC. Amino acid sequence: CSARAGTGGETQYF.

The chain couples TRBV18 to TRBJ2-7; D is ambiguous. The V and J ends lost 0 bases and 3 bases respectively, with 9 bases between them. CDR3 length: 14 residues. Germline CDR1 KGHSH, CDR2 LQKENI. CDR3 sequence (DNA): TGTGCCAGCTCACCACCAGGGAATCTCTACGAGCAGTACTTC. This sequence encodes CASSPPGNLYEQYF.

This clonotype was seen many times. The CDR3 region has the DNA TGCAGTGCTAGCCCGGGGGGGTTAAATGAAAAACTGTTTTTT. Protein product: CSASPGGLNEKLFF. The rearrangement uses TRBV20-1 and TRBJ1-4, with a weak D call TRBD1 (5 bases). Trimming removed 3 bases from V and 5 bases from J, with 13 bases in between. The CDR3 has 14 residues. Per germline, CDR1 DFQATT and CDR2 SNEGSKA (reference sequence).

Ten or more counts support this clonotype. The chain is built from TRBV7-9 and TRBJ1-2; D is unresolved. The V end lost 2 bases, the J end lost 4 bases, and 14 bases lay between the germline ends. The CDR3 contains 15 residues. CDR1 is SEHNR and CDR2 is FQNEAQ in the germline V gene (reference sequence). The CDR3 sequence is CASSLLGGNFYGYTF. The DNA of the CDR3 is TGTGCCAGCAGCTTACTAGGCGGGAACTTCTATGGCTACACCTTC.

This clonotype was found many times. The chain couples TRBV20-1 to TRBJ2-3; a possible D gene is TRBD2 (6 bases). Per the germline V gene, CDR1 is DFQATT and CDR2 is SNEGSKA (reference sequence). Trimming pared 5 bases from V and 2 bases from J, leaving 11 bases between. This CDR3 is built from 13 residues. The chain's CDR3 is CSARDSITDTQYF. Written as DNA, the CDR3 is TGCAGTGCTCGGGACTCCATCACAGATACGCAGTATTTT.